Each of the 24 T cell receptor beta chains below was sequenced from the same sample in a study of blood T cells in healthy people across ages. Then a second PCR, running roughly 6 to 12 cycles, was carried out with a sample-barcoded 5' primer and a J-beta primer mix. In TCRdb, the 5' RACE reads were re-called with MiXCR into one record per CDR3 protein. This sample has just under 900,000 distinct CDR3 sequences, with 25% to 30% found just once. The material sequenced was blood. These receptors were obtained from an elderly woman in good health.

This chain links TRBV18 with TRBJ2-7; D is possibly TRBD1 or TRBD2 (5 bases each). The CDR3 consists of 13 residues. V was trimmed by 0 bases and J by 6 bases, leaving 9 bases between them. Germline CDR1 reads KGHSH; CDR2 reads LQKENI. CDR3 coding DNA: TGTGCCAGCTCACCACCTAAGGGGACCGAGCAGTACTTC. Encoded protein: CASSPPKGTEQYF. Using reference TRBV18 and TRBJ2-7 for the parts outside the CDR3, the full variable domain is NAGVMQNPRHLVRRRGQEARLRCSPMKGHSHVYWYRQLPEEGLKFMVYLQKENIIDESGMPKERFSAEFPKEGPSILRIQQVVRGDSAAYFCASSPPKGTEQYFGPGTRLTVT.

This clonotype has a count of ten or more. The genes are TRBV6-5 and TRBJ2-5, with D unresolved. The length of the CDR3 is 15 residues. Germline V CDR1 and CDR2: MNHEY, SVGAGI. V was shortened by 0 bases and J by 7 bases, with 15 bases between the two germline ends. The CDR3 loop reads CASSYSKLELWTQYF. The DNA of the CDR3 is TGTGCCAGCAGTTACTCGAAATTGGAGTTGTGGACCCAGTACTTC.

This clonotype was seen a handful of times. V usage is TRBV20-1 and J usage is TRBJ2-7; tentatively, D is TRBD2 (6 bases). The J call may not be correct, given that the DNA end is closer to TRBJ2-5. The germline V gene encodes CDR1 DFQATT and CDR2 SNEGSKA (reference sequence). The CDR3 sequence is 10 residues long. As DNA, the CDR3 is TGCAGTGCTGGAGGGGAGACCCAGTACTTC. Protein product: CSAGGETQYF.

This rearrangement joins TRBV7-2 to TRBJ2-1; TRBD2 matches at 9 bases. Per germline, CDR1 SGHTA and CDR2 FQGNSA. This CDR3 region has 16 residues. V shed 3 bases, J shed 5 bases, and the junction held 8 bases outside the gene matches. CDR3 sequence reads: CASSFGSGSPNNEQFF. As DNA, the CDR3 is TGTGCCAGCAGCTTCGGTAGCGGGAGCCCCAACAATGAGCAGTTCTTC.

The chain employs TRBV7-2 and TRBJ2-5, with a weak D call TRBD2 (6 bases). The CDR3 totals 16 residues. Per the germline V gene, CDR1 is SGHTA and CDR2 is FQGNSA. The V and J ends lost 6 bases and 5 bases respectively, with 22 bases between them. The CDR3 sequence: CASSSRVRGSRETQYF. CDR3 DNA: TGTGCCAGCAGTTCCCGGGTACGGGGGTCACGCGAGACCCAGTACTTC. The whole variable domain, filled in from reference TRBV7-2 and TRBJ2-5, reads GAGVSQSPSNKVTEKGKDVELRCDPISGHTALYWYRQSLGQGLEFLIYFQGNSAPDKSGLPSDRFSAERTGGSVSTLTIQRTQQEDSAVYLCASSSRVRGSRETQYFGPGTRLLVL.

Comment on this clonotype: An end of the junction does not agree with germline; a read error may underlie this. In nucleotides, the CDR3 is TGCGCCAGCCTTAATGTAGGAACTCCCAATGAGCAGTACTTC. Its translation is CASLNVGTPNEQYF. The chain carries TRBV12-3 or TRBV12-4 and TRBJ2-1; D is uncertain. Matching the DNA end better, TRBJ2-7 makes the J call doubtful. The CDR3 runs to 14 residues.

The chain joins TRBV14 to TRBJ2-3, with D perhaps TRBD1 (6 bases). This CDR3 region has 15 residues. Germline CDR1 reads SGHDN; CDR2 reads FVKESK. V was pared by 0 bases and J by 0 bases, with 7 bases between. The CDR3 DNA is TGTGCCAGCAGCCAAGAACAGGGCAGCACAGATACGCAGTATTTT. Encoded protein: CASSQEQGSTDTQYF.

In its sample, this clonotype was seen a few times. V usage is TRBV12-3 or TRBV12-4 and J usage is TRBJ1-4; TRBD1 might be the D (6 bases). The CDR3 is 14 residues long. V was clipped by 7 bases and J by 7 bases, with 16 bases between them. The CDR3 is CASNRDNVGEKLFF. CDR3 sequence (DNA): TGTGCCAGCAACCGGGACAACGTAGGTGAAAAACTGTTTTTT.

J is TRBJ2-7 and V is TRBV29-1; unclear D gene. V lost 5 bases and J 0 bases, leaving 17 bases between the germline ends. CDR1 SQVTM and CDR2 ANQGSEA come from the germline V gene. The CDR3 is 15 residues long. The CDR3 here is CSVTIRDESSYEQYF. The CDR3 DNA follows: TGCAGCGTTACCATCAGAGATGAGAGCTCCTACGAGCAGTACTTC.

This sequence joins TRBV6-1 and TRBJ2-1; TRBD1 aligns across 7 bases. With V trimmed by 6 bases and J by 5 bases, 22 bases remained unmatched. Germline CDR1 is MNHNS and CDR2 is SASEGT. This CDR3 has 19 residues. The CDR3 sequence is CASSLRFPIGTALDNEQFF. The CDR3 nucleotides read TGTGCCAGCAGCCTCAGATTCCCGATCGGGACAGCCCTGGACAATGAGCAGTTCTTC.

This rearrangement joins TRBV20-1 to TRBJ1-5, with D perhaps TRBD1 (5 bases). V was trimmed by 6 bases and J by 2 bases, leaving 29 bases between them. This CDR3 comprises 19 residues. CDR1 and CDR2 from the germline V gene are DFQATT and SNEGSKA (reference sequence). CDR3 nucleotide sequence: TGCAGTGCCCTTCGGGGCGGGTCAACAAACCGGCTAGGCAATCAGCCCCAGCATTTT. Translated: CSALRGGSTNRLGNQPQHF.

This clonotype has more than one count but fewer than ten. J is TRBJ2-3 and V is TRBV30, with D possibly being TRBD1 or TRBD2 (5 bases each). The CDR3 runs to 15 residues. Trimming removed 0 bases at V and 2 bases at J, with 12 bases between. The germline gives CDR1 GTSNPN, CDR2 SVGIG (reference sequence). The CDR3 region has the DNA TGTGCCTGGAGTGTAGGCCGGGGACCCACAGATACGCAGTATTTT. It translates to CAWSVGRGPTDTQYF.

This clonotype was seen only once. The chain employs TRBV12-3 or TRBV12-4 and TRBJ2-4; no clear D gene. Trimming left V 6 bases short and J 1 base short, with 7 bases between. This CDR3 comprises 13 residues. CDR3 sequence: CASSVAAKNIQYF. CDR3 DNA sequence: TGTGCCAGCAGCGTTGCGGCCAAAAACATTCAGTACTTC.

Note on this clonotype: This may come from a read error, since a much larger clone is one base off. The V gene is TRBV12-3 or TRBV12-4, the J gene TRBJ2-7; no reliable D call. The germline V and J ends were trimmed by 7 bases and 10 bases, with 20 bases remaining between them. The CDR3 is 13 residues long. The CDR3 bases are TGTGCCAGCACAGCAGGAGCCAAAAACGTTCAGTACTTC. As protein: CASTAGAKNVQYF.

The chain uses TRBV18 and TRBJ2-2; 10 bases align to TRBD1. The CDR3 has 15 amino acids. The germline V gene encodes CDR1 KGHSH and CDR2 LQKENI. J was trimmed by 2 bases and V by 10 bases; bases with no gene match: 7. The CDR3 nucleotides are TGTGCCACCCAACGGGACAGGGGAAACACCGGGGAGCTGTTTTTT. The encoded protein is CATQRDRGNTGELFF.

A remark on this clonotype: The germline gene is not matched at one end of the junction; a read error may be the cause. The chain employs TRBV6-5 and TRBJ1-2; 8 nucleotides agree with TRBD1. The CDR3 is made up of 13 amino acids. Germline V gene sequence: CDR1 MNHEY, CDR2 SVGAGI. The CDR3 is CTSSHRGSYGYTF. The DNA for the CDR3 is TGTACCAGCAGTCACAGGGGGTCCTATGGCTACACCTTC.

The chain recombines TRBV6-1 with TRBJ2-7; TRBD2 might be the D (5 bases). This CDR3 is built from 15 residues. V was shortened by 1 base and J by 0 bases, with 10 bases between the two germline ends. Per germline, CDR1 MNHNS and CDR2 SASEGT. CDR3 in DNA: TGTGCCAGCAGTGAAGTAGGTGGGAGCTCCTACGAGCAGTACTTC. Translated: CASSEVGGSSYEQYF.

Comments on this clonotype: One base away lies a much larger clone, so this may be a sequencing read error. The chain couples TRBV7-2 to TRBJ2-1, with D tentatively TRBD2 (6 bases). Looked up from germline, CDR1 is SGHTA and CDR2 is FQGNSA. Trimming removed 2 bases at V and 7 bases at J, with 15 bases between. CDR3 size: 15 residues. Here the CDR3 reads CASSLQGGSWNEQFF. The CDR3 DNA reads TGTGCCAGCAGCTTACAGGGAGGCAGCTGGAATGAGCAGTTCTTC. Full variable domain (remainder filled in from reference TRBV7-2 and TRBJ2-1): GAGVSQSPSNKVTEKGKDVELRCDPISGHTALYWYRQSLGQGLEFLIYFQGNSAPDKSGLPSDRFSAERTGGSVSTLTIQRTQQEDSAVYLCASSLQGGSWNEQFFGPGTRLTVL.

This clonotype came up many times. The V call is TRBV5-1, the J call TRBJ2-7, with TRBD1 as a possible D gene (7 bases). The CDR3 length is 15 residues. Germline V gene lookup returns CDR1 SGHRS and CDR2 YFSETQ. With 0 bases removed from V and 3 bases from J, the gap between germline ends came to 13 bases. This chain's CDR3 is CASSLESGGYYEQYF. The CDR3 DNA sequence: TGCGCCAGCAGCTTGGAGTCAGGGGGGTACTACGAGCAGTACTTC.

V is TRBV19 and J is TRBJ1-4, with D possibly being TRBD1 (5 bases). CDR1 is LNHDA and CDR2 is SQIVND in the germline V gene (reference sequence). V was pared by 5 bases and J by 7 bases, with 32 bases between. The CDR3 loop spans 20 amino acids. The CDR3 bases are TGTGCCAGTAGTGTACGCCGCAAGACCGATCCTCTTGGGGGGGGTGAAAAACTGTTTTTT. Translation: CASSVRRKTDPLGGGEKLFF.

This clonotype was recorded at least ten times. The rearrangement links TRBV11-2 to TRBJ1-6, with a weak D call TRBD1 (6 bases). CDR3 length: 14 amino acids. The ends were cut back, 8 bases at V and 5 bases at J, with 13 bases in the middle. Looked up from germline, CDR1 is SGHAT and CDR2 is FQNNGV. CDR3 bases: TGTGCCAGCTCCGGACAGCCGAATAATTCACCCCTCCACTTT. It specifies CASSGQPNNSPLHF.

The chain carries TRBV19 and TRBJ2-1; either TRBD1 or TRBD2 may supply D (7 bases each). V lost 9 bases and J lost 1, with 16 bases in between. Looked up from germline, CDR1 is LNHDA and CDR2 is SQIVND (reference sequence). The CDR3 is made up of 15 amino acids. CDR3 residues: CASQGGRGSYNEQFF. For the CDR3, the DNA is TGTGCCAGCCAGGGGGGGCGGGGTTCCTACAATGAGCAGTTCTTC.

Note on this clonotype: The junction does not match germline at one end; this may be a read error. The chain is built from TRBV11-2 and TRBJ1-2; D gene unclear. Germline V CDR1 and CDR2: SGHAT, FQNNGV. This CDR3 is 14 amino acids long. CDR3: CVSSLDQGFYGYTF. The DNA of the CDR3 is TGTGTCAGCAGCTTAGATCAAGGGTTTTATGGCTACACCTTC.

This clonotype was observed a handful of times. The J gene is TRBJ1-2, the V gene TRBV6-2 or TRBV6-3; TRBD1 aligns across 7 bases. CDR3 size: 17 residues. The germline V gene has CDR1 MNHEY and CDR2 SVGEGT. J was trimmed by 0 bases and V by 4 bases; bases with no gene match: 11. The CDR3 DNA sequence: TGTGCCAGCAGTTCCACCGCGGGGCAGGGGGCTAACTATGGCTACACCTTC. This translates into CASSSTAGQGANYGYTF.